A single sample is the source of the 18 T cell receptor beta chains below, sequenced in a study of blood T cell repertoires in COVID-19. This table comes from immunoSEQ multiplex PCR, and its TCRdb copy is limited to in-frame clones, with some not included. The data contain 70,000 or so clones, more than 80% of them singletons. The sequencing input was peripheral blood. Source of these receptors: a young man with acute or convalescent COVID-19.

This chain connects TRBV18 to TRBJ1-6; D might be TRBD1 (6 bases). Per the germline V gene, CDR1 is KGHSH and CDR2 is LQKENI. This CDR3 contains 15 residues. V was trimmed by 6 bases and J by 5 bases, leaving 14 bases between them. The CDR3 protein is CASSPRTVNNSPLHF. The CDR3 nucleotides read TGTGCCAGCTCCCCGAGGACAGTTAATAATTCACCCCTCCACTTT.

The V call is TRBV18, the J call TRBJ1-1; 8 nucleotides line up with TRBD1. The CDR3 contains 15 residues. The J segment lost 3 bases and the V segment lost 1 base, leaving 4 bases of the junction unmatched. Germline values: CDR1 KGHSH, CDR2 LQKENI. CDR3 coding DNA: TGTGCCAGCTCACCACTTCAGGGGGCTCACACTGAAGCTTTCTTT. This sequence encodes CASSPLQGAHTEAFF.

This rearrangement joins TRBV21-1 to TRBJ2-1; no check of the table's D call, TRBD2, against the DNA was made. TRBV21-1 is shown as a pseudogene. The CDR3 runs 14 residues. CDR3 residues: CAREFGGRYNEQFF. CDR3 sequence (DNA): TGTGCCAGGGAGTTCGGCGGGAGGTACAATGAGCAGTTCTTC.

The chain employs TRBV5-1 and TRBJ2-1, with 11 nucleotides matching TRBD2. The CDR3 runs 16 residues. V lost 1 base, J lost 9 bases, and 9 bases stayed unmatched. Germline assignment: CDR1 SGHRS and CDR2 YFSETQ. The CDR3 region is CASSLIAGGGVFEQFF. CDR3 nucleotide sequence: TGCGCCAGCAGCTTGATAGCGGGAGGGGGTGTGTTTGAGCAGTTCTTC.

The chain recombines TRBV28 with TRBJ1-4, with 7 bases lining up with TRBD1. CDR3 size: 16 residues. Germline V lookup: CDR1 MDHEN, CDR2 SYDVKM. The junction had 7 bases not matched to a gene; V was cut back by 6 bases and J by 0 bases. The CDR3 DNA is TGTGCCAGCAGCCCACAGGGGATATCAACTAATGAAAAACTGTTTTTT. It yields the protein CASSPQGISTNEKLFF.

This clone was recorded once. This chain connects TRBV2 to TRBJ2-3; 9 bases align to TRBD2. V lost 7 bases, J lost 10 bases, and 18 bases stayed unmatched. Germline lookup yields CDR1 SNHLY and CDR2 FYNNEI. This CDR3 has 16 amino acids. In DNA form, the CDR3 reads TGTGCCAGCACGGCGGGTCTAGCGGGATCGGGTTATCCGCAGTATTTT. Its protein product is CASTAGLAGSGYPQYF.

The chain couples TRBV7-3 to TRBJ2-1; TRBD2 agrees at 11 bases. This CDR3 has 15 amino acids. Germline CDR1 and CDR2: SGHTA and FQGTGA. Unmatched junction bases numbered 4, after V lost 5 bases and J lost 4 bases. The CDR3 coding sequence is TGTGCCAGCAGCACAGGGACTAGCGGTTACAATGAGCAGTTCTTC. Encoded protein: CASSTGTSGYNEQFF. The whole variable domain, remainder taken from reference TRBV7-3 and TRBJ2-1, is GAGVSQTPSNKVTEKGKYVELRCDPISGHTALYWYRQSLGQGPEFLIYFQGTGAADDSGLPNDRFFAVRPEGSVSTLKIQRTERGDSAVYLCASSTGTSGYNEQFFGPGTRLTVL.

This chain joins TRBV11-2 and TRBJ1-5; TRBD1 is a possible D gene (5 bases). V shed 5 bases and J shed 6 bases, with 11 bases lying between them. The CDR3 spans 13 residues. CDR1 and CDR2 (germline): SGHAT, FQNNGV. CDR3: CASSPMGGQPQHF. The CDR3 nucleotides are TGTGCCAGCAGCCCGATGGGGGGTCAGCCCCAGCATTTT.

The V call is TRBV3-1 (or the pseudogene TRBV3-2), the J call TRBJ1-4; maybe TRBD1 (5 bases). The length of the CDR3 is 14 residues. The germline V and J ends were trimmed by 4 bases and 4 bases, with 10 bases remaining between them. Germline lookup yields CDR1 LGHDT and CDR2 YNNKEL (reference sequence). CDR3 region: CASSPDRDNEKLFF. In DNA, the CDR3 is TGTGCCAGCAGCCCCGACAGAGATAATGAAAAACTGTTTTTT.

The rearrangement links TRBV19 to TRBJ1-2, with TRBD1 as a possible D gene (6 bases). From germline, CDR1 is LNHDA and CDR2 SQIVND (reference sequence). Deletions cut 6 bases from V and 2 bases from J, with 16 bases between. This CDR3 has 15 residues. CDR3 nucleotide sequence: TGTGCCAGTAGCCCGGGGGGGACAAACAACTATGGCTACACCTTC. As protein: CASSPGGTNNYGYTF.

This clone has only one observation. The DNA is left out, because the CDR3 cannot be placed on it with certainty; the CDR3 is given as TCRdb lists it. The chain is built from TRBV6-2 or TRBV6-3 and TRBJ2-7; no DNA check was done on the table's D call, TRBD2. The CDR3 extends over 13 residues, inclusive of both ends. CDR1 MNHEY and CDR2 SVGEGT come from the germline V gene. The CDR3 sequence: CASSTSTRPVQYF.

This clone was observed once. V gene TRBV5-5 combines with J gene TRBJ1-4; no clear D. CDR1 and CDR2 from the germline V gene are SGHKS and YYEKEE (reference sequence). This CDR3 comprises 14 residues. V was trimmed by 1 base and J by 0 bases, leaving 4 bases between them. CDR3: CASSLRATNEKLFF. CDR3 DNA sequence: TGTGCCAGCAGCTTGAGAGCAACTAATGAAAAACTGTTTTTT.

V gene TRBV2 combines with J gene TRBJ2-3; 7 bases agree with TRBD1. Germline-derived CDR1 and CDR2 are SNHLY and FYNNEI. Trimming at V came to 5 bases and at J to 5 bases, leaving 4 bases not matched to a gene. This CDR3 region has 13 residues. CDR3 loop: CASSQQGIDTQYF. CDR3 in DNA: TGTGCCAGCAGTCAACAGGGGATAGATACGCAGTATTTT.

The chain has TRBV7-2 and TRBJ2-5, with a tentative D call TRBD2 (5 bases). Germline-derived CDR1 and CDR2 are SGHTA and FQGNSA. The CDR3 covers 12 residues. Between the trimmed V and J ends, which lost 5 bases and 7 bases, there was a span of 11 bases. CDR3 nucleotides: TGTGCCAGCAGCCAGGACTCTGGGACCCAGTACTTC. Protein: CASSQDSGTQYF.

This chain joins TRBV5-4 and TRBJ2-7; TRBD2 matches at 13 bases. The CDR3 consists of 18 residues. Germline-derived CDR1 and CDR2 are SGHNT and YYREEE (reference sequence). The ends lost 0 bases at V and 5 bases at J; junction bases unmatched: 11. In DNA, the CDR3 is TGTGCCAGCAGCTTGGGGTCAACTAGCGGGAGGGCCGGCCACGAGCAGTACTTC. Its translation is CASSLGSTSGRAGHEQYF.

There are many counts of this clone. V gene TRBV19 combines with J gene TRBJ1-2; D gene ambiguous. Germline loops: CDR1 LNHDA, CDR2 SQIVND (reference sequence). V was cut by 3 bases and J by 4 bases, with 9 bases left in between. The CDR3 spans 13 residues. CDR3 amino acids: CASSIGQVYGYTF. For the CDR3, the DNA is TGTGCCAGTAGTATCGGCCAGGTCTATGGCTACACCTTC.

The chain has TRBV2 and TRBJ2-5, with 7 bases that match TRBD1. J gave up 2 bases and V 5 bases, and 2 bases lay outside the gene matches. The CDR3 has 13 residues. The germline CDR1 and CDR2 sequences are SNHLY and FYNNEI. The CDR3 region has the DNA TGTGCCAGCAGTCCAGGGGGACAAGAGACCCAGTACTTC. Translating gives CASSPGGQETQYF.

The genes are TRBV7-2 and TRBJ1-1; TRBD1 might be the D (5 bases). The ends were cut back, 6 bases at V and 0 bases at J, with 14 bases in the middle. In germline, CDR1 is SGHTA, CDR2 FQGNSA. This CDR3 has 15 residues. Written as DNA, the CDR3 is TGTGCCAGCAGACACGAAGACAGTTTGAACACTGAAGCTTTCTTT. It specifies CASRHEDSLNTEAFF.